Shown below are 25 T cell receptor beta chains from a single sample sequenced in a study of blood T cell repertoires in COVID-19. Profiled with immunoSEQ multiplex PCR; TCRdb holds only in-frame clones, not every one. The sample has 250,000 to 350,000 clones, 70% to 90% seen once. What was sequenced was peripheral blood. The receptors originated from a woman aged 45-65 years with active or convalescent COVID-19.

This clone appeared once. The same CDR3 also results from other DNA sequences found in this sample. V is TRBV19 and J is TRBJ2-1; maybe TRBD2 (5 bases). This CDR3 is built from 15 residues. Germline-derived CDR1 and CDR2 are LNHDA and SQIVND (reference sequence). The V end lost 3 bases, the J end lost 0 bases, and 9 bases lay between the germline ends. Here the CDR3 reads CASSIEGSSYNEQFF. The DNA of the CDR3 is TGTGCCAGTAGTATTGAGGGTAGCTCCTACAATGAGCAGTTCTTC.

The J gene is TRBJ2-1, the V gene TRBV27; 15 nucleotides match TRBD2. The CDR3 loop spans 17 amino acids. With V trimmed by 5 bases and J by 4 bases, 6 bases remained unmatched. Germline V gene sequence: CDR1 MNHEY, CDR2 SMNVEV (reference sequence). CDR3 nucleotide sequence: TGTGCCAGCAGTCCCCGGACTAGCGGGGGGGAATACAATGAGCAGTTCTTC. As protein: CASSPRTSGGEYNEQFF.

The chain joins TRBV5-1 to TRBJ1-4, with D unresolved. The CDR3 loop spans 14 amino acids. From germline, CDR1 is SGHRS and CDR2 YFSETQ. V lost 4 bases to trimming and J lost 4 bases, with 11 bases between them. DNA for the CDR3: TGCGCCAGCAGCCTCGGACTGGATAATGAAAAACTGTTTTTT. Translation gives CASSLGLDNEKLFF.

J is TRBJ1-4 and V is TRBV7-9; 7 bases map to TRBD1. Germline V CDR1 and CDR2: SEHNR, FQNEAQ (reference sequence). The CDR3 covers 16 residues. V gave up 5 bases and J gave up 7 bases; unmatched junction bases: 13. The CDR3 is CASSLTGTLEGEKLFF. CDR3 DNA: TGTGCCAGCAGCCTGACAGGGACGCTCGAAGGTGAAAAACTGTTTTTT.

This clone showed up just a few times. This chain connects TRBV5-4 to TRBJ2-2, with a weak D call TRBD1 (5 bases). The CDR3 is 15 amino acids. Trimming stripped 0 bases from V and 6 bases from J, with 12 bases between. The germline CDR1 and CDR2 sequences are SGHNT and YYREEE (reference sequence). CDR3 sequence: CASSLGQPPAGELFF. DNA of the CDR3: TGTGCCAGCAGCTTGGGACAGCCACCCGCCGGGGAGCTGTTTTTT.

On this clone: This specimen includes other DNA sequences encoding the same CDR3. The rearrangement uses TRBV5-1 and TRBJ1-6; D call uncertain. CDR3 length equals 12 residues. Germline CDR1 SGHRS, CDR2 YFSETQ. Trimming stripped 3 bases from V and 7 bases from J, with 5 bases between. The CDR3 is CASSYQNSPLHF. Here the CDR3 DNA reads TGCGCCAGCAGCTATCAGAATTCACCCCTCCACTTT.

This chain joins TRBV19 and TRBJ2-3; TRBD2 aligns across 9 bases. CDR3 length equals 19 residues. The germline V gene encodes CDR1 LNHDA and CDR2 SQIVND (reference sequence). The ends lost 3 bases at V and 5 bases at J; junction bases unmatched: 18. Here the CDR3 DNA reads TGTGCCAGTAGTATTTTCCTAGCGGGGTCAAGCTCACTGGAAGATACGCAGTATTTT. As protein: CASSIFLAGSSSLEDTQYF.

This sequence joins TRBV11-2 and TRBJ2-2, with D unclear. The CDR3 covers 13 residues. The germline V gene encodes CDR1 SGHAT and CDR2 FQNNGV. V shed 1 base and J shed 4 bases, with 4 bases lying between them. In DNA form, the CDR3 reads TGTGCCAGCAGCTTAGGAGGCACCGGGGAGCTGTTTTTT. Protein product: CASSLGGTGELFF.

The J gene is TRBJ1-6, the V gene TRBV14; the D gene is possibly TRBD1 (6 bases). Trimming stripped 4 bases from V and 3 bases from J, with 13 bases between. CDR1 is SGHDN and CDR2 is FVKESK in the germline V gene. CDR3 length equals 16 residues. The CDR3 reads CASSPLLTGYNSPLHF. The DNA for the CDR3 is TGTGCCAGCAGCCCTCTCTTGACAGGCTATAATTCACCCCTCCACTTT.

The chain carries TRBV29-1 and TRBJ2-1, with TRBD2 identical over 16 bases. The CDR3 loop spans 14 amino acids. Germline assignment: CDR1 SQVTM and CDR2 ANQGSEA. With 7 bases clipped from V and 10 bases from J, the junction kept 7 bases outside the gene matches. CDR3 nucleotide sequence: TGCAGCGCCGGGACTAGCGGGGGGGCAGGGGAGCAGTTCTTC. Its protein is CSAGTSGGAGEQFF.

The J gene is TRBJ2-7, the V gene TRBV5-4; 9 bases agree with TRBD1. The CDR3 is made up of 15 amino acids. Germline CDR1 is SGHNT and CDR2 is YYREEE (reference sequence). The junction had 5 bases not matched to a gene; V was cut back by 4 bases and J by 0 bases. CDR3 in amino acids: CASSPGQGSSYEQYF. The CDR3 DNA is TGTGCCAGCAGCCCGGGACAGGGTAGCTCCTACGAGCAGTACTTC.

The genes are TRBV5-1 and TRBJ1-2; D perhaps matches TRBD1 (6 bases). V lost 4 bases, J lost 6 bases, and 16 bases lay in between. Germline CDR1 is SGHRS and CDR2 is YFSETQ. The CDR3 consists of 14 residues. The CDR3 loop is CASSRNLQGDGYTF. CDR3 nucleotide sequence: TGCGCCAGCAGCCGCAACTTACAGGGAGATGGCTACACCTTC. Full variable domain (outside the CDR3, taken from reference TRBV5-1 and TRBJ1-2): KAGVTQTPRYLIKTRGQQVTLSCSPISGHRSVSWYQQTPGQGLQFLFEYFSETQRNKGNFPGRFSGRQFSNSRSEMNVSTLELGDSALYLCASSRNLQGDGYTFGSGTRLTVV.

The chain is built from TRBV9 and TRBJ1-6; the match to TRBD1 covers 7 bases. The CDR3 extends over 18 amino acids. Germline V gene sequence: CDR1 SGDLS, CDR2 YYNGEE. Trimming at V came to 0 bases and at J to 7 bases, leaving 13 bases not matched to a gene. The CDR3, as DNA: TGTGCCAGCAGCGTAGCACTGGGGGGACAGAGTAGAAATTCACCCCTCCACTTT. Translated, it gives CASSVALGGQSRNSPLHF.

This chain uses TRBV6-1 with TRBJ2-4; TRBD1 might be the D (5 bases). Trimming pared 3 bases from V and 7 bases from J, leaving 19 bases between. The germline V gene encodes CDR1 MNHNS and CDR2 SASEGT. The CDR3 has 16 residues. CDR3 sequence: CASSDPLDTLSNIQYF. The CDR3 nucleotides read TGTGCCAGCAGTGACCCCCTGGACACGCTTTCCAACATTCAGTACTTC.

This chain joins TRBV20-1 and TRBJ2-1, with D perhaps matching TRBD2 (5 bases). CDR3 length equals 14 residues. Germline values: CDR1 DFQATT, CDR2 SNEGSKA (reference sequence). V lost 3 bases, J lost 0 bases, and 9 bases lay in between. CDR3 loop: CSASWLASYNEQFF. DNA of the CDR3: TGCAGTGCTAGTTGGCTAGCCTCCTACAATGAGCAGTTCTTC.

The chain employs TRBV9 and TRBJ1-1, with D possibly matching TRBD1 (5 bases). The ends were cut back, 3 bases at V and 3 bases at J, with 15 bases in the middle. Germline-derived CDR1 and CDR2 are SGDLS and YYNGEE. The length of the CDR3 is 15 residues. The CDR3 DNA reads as TGTGCCAGCAGCGCACACCCGGGGGGACACACTGAAGCTTTCTTT. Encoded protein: CASSAHPGGHTEAFF.

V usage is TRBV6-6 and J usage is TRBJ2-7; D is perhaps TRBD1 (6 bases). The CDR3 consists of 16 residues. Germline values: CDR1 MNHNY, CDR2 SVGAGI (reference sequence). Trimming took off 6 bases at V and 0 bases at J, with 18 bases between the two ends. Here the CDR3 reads CASRNYRVRDSYEQYF. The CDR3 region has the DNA TGTGCCAGCAGGAATTACAGGGTGAGGGACTCCTACGAGCAGTACTTC.

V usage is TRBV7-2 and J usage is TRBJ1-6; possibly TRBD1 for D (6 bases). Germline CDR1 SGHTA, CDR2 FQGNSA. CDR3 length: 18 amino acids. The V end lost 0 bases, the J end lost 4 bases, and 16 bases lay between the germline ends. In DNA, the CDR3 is TGTGCCAGCAGCTTAGCATATGGGGGAGGGGGATATAATTCACCCCTCCACTTT. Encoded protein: CASSLAYGGGGYNSPLHF.

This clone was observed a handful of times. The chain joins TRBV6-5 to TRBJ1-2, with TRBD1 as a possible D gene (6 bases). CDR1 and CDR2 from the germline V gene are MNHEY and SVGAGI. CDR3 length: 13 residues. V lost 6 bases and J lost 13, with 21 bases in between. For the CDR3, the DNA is TGTGCCAGCAGCCTAACACAGGGAGGGCCCAGCACCTTC. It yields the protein CASSLTQGGPSTF.

This CDR3 reads CASSEGTPRNSPLHF. The CDR3 DNA reads TGTGCCAGCAGTGAGGGGACACCGCGAAATTCACCCCTCCACTTT. This chain links TRBV6-1 with TRBJ1-6; D is perhaps TRBD1 (6 bases). Germline V gene sequence: CDR1 MNHNS, CDR2 SASEGT. V lost 3 bases to trimming and J lost 7 bases, with 13 bases between them. The CDR3 runs 15 residues.

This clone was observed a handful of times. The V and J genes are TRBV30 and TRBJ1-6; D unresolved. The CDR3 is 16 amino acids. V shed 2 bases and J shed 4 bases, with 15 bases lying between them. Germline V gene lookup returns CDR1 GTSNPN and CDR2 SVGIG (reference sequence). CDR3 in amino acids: CAWSTGTAAYNSPLHF. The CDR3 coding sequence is TGTGCCTGGAGTACTGGAACAGCGGCGTATAATTCACCCCTCCACTTT.

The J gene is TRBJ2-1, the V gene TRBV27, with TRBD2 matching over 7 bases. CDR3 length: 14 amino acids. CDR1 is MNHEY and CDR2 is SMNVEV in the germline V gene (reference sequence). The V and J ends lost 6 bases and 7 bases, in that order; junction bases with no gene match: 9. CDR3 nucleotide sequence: TGTGCCAGCAGCTACCGGGGGGTTACAAATGAGCAGTTCTTC. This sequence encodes CASSYRGVTNEQFF.

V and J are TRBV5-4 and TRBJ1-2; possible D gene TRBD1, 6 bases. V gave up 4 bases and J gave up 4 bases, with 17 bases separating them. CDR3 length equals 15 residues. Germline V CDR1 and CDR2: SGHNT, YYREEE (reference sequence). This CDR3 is CASSLGSGEIYGYTF. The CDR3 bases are TGTGCCAGCAGCCTTGGGTCAGGGGAGATCTATGGCTACACCTTC.

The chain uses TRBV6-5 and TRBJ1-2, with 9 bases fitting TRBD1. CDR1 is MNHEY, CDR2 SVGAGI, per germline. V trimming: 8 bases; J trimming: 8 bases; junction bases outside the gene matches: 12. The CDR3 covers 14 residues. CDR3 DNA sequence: TGTGCCAGCTCCCGTGAACCGGGACAGGGAGGCTACACCTTC. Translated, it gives CASSREPGQGGYTF.

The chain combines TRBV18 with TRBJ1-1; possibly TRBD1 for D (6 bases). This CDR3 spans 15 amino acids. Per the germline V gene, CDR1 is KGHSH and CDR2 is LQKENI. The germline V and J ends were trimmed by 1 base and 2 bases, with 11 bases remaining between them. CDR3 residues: CASSPLAGANTEAFF. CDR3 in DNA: TGTGCCAGCTCACCACTGGCAGGGGCCAACACTGAAGCTTTCTTT.